These T cell receptor beta chains were read from a single sample in a study of vaccination and CD4 T cells after COVID-19. TCRdb reanalysed the PCR reads using MiXCR and keeps one entry per CDR3 protein. The repertoire holds some 15,000 distinct CDR3 sequences, with less than 45% as singletons. No cognate antigen is known for these TCRs. The source was CD4+ T cells from blood, cultured in vitro, collected before SARS-CoV-2 vaccination. The source is a human donor who received a COVID-19 vaccine. Both conserved end residues are part of each CDR3.

v_call,j_call,cdr3_aa
TRBV12-3/TRBV12-4,TRBJ2-1,CASSLERGGNEQFF
TRBV2,TRBJ2-3,CASTWDSESDTQYF
TRBV2,TRBJ2-2,CASTRTGSGELFF
TRBV24-1,TRBJ2-3,CATSDPGLAGLDTQYF
TRBV11-2,TRBJ2-2,CASSLVDRGEGSTGELFF
TRBV2,TRBJ1-2,CASERMDSGYGYTF
TRBV20-1,TRBJ2-3,CSATGGGADTDTQYF
TRBV7-2,TRBJ2-1,CASSLVGLAGYNEQFF
TRBV27,TRBJ2-5,CASSKIAGGLETQYF
TRBV19,TRBJ1-5,CASSLNTGGRSNQPQHF
TRBV10-3,TRBJ2-3,CAISGLAGEDTQYF
TRBV7-6,TRBJ2-3,CASSLLRGTDTQYF
TRBV20-1,TRBJ2-5,CSASTQETQYF
TRBV6-5,TRBJ1-4,CASSYSIGKMREKLFF
TRBV3-1,TRBJ1-5,CASSNRGDQPQHF
TRBV5-4,TRBJ2-1,CASSRQGGRYNEQFF
TRBV7-3,TRBJ2-6,CASSKDISGANVLTF
TRBV2,TRBJ1-2,CASNLEGGHGYTF
TRBV12-3/TRBV12-4,TRBJ2-3,CASSFMGTSGGTDTQYF
TRBV4-1,TRBJ2-5,CASSQGVQETQYF
TRBV7-9,TRBJ1-3,CASSLGSAGNTIYF
TRBV11-3,TRBJ2-7,CASSLGDAYEQYF
TRBV6-1,TRBJ2-3,CASSGKGGSSTDTQYF
TRBV7-9,TRBJ1-4,CASSLRNLGTATNEKLFF
TRBV7-3,TRBJ2-3,CASSLLGTGGTDTQYF
TRBV5-4,TRBJ1-1,CASSPRGGHTEAFF
TRBV9,TRBJ2-6,CASSVGPTGSGANVLTF
TRBV2,TRBJ1-3,CASSMSRGGGTGNTIYF
TRBV7-9,TRBJ2-7,CASSLGGTGYEQYF
TRBV2,TRBJ2-3,CASRAGTSGGDTQYF
TRBV6-1,TRBJ2-7,CASRGTGSSYEQYF
TRBV5-4,TRBJ2-7,CASSATGNLYEQYF